Shown below are 27 T cell receptor beta chains from a single sample sequenced in a study of blood T cells in healthy people across ages. Primers used in a second PCR of about 6 to 11 cycles were a sample-barcoded 5' primer and a J-beta primer mix. One entry per CDR3 protein, called by TCRdb with MiXCR from the 5' RACE reads. The sample contains some 1.4 million distinct CDR3 sequences, around 39% of which appear only once. Sequenced input: blood. Receptor source: a woman younger than 30 in good health.

The chain employs TRBV12-3 or TRBV12-4 and TRBJ2-3, with D possibly matching TRBD2 (6 bases). Trimming removed 2 bases at V and 4 bases at J, with 19 bases between. The CDR3 loop spans 17 amino acids. The CDR3 coding sequence is TGTGCCAGCAGTTTAATTGCGCGGGGAGGCGGCGCAGATACGCAGTATTTT. This translates into CASSLIARGGGADTQYF.

This clonotype came up a few times. CDR3 sequence reads: CASSQEKGANEKLFF. The CDR3 DNA is TGTGCCAGCAGCCAAGAAAAGGGCGCTAATGAAAAACTGTTTTTT. This chain links TRBV4-2 with TRBJ1-4; no reliable D call. This CDR3 has 15 residues. Deletions cut 0 bases from V and 3 bases from J, with 8 bases between. The germline V gene encodes CDR1 LGHNA and CDR2 YNFKEQ.

This clonotype was counted once. A much larger clone sits a single nucleotide away, making a read error possible. The chain joins TRBV14 to TRBJ1-2; TRBD1 might be the D (6 bases). Germline CDR1 reads SGHDN; CDR2 reads FVKESK. The V end lost 4 bases, the J end lost 4 bases, and 13 bases lay between the germline ends. This CDR3 spans 14 amino acids. The CDR3 reads CASSRSDSPYGYTF. CDR3 nucleotide sequence: TGTGCCAGCAGCCGCTCGGACAGCCCCTATGGCTACACCTTC.

This clonotype has only a few counts. The chain has TRBV29-1 and TRBJ2-7; no definite D call. Germline CDR1 and CDR2: SQVTM and ANQGSEA. V lost 5 bases and J lost 0, with 11 bases in between. This CDR3 has 13 amino acids. CDR3 DNA sequence: TGCAGCGTTAGGGCAGGTTTCTCCTACGAGCAGTACTTC. This sequence encodes CSVRAGFSYEQYF.

The chain links TRBV9 to TRBJ1-6; D is perhaps TRBD1 (5 bases). V lost 2 bases and J 7 bases, leaving 10 bases between the germline ends. This CDR3 contains 14 residues. Germline CDR1 SGDLS, CDR2 YYNGEE. In nucleotides, the CDR3 is TGTGCCAGCAGCGTTGGGGGGTTGAATTCACCCCTCCACTTT. Translated: CASSVGGLNSPLHF.

This clonotype has only a few counts. The genes are TRBV5-1 and TRBJ1-1; unclear D gene. The V gene lost 0 bases and the J gene lost 5 bases, with 8 bases spanning the gap. The CDR3 consists of 13 residues. Germline CDR1 SGHRS, CDR2 YFSETQ. The CDR3 region is CASSLAPGTEAFF. In DNA, the CDR3 is TGCGCCAGCAGCTTGGCCCCCGGGACTGAAGCTTTCTTT.

This clonotype was detected only a few times. The rearrangement joins TRBV29-1 to TRBJ2-7, with D perhaps matching TRBD2 (6 bases). Between the trimmed V and J ends, which lost 4 bases and 5 bases, there was a span of 15 bases. This CDR3 is built from 13 residues. Per germline, CDR1 SQVTM and CDR2 ANQGSEA. The CDR3 DNA sequence: TGCAGCGTTGTGGGACTTTTTTCAAACGAGCAGTACTTC. This translates into CSVVGLFSNEQYF.

This clonotype turned up a few times. DNA for the CDR3: TGCAGTGCTGTACAGGGGAGGAGGCAAGAGACCCAGTACTTC. Protein: CSAVQGRRQETQYF. This sequence joins TRBV20-1 and TRBJ2-5; a possible D gene is TRBD1 (7 bases). Trimming pared 5 bases from V and 2 bases from J, leaving 15 bases between. Germline loops: CDR1 DFQATT, CDR2 SNEGSKA (reference sequence). The CDR3 is made up of 14 amino acids.

V usage is TRBV7-2 and J usage is TRBJ2-3; 10 bases match TRBD2. Germline V gives CDR1 SGHTA, CDR2 FQGNSA. The CDR3 runs to 15 residues. V was pared by 5 bases and J by 7 bases, with 9 bases of the junction left unmatched. The CDR3 DNA reads TGTGCCAGCAGCACAACTAGCGGGATGGAGTATACGCAGTATTTT. It specifies CASSTTSGMEYTQYF.

The table lists this clonotype with many counts. J is TRBJ2-7 and V is TRBV29-1; TRBD2 might be the D (7 bases). This CDR3 is 14 amino acids long. Trimming took 1 base from V and 2 from J, leaving 12 bases between them. CDR1 is SQVTM, CDR2 ANQGSEA, per germline. In nucleotides, the CDR3 is TGCAGCGTTGAAGTGGCGGGGGCCACCTACGAGCAGTACTTC. This gives the protein CSVEVAGATYEQYF.

The rearrangement uses TRBV27 and TRBJ2-3; D not resolved. The CDR3 length is 14 residues. V lost 3 bases, J lost 3 bases, and 10 bases lay in between. Germline assignment: CDR1 MNHEY and CDR2 SMNVEV (reference sequence). The CDR3 is CASSFNWRTDTQYF. The CDR3 coding sequence is TGTGCCAGCAGTTTTAACTGGCGGACAGATACGCAGTATTTT.

The sample holds a few counts of this clonotype. This chain uses TRBV20-1 with TRBJ2-1; no reliable D call. The germline CDR1 and CDR2 sequences are DFQATT and SNEGSKA (reference sequence). Deletions cut 3 bases from V and 0 bases from J, with 12 bases between. This CDR3 has 15 residues. The DNA of the CDR3 is TGCAGTGCTAGGGGAAAAGATAGCTCCTACAATGAGCAGTTCTTC. This codes for CSARGKDSSYNEQFF.

This clonotype occurred a few times. The rearrangement joins TRBV25-1 to TRBJ1-6, with a tentative D call TRBD1 (6 bases). This CDR3 has 15 amino acids. Trimming shortened V by 1 base and J by 11 bases, and 15 bases separated the two germline ends. Germline CDR1 and CDR2: MGHDK and SYGVNS. The CDR3 sequence is CASSELKGQSPPLHF. CDR3 in DNA: TGTGCCAGCAGTGAATTAAAGGGACAATCGCCACCCCTCCACTTT.

Concerning this clonotype itself: A read error is possible here, since a much larger clone lies one base away. The rearrangement uses TRBV12-3 or TRBV12-4 and TRBJ2-3; TRBD1 might be the D (6 bases). The CDR3 has 15 residues. V shed 6 bases and J shed 4 bases, with 17 bases lying between them. The CDR3 protein is CASREGVPLADTQYF. The CDR3 nucleotides read TGTGCCAGCAGAGAGGGGGTACCTTTAGCAGATACGCAGTATTTT.

This chain uses TRBV12-3 or TRBV12-4 with TRBJ2-7; 9 nucleotides agree with TRBD2. The J call may be wrong; the DNA end is better matched by TRBJ2-5. This CDR3 region has 16 residues. CDR3 protein: CASSSRGTSRGVTQYF. The CDR3 region has the DNA TGTGCCAGCAGTTCCCGCGGGACTAGCAGGGGAGTGACCCAGTACTTC.

Concerning this clonotype: Germline is not matched at one junction end, which may reflect a read error. The genes are TRBV3-1 and TRBJ1-2, with D unclear. The CDR3 extends over 13 amino acids. Germline V gene sequence: CDR1 LGHDT, CDR2 YNNKEL (reference sequence). CDR3 residues: CASSQRVEDGYTF. The CDR3 DNA reads as TGTGCTAGCAGCCAACGGGTGGAGGATGGCTACACCTTC.

The chain has TRBV15 and TRBJ2-3, with TRBD2 identical over 9 bases. There are 16 residues in the CDR3. Looked up from germline, CDR1 is LNHNV and CDR2 is YYDKDF (reference sequence). The V and J ends lost 11 bases and 1 base, in that order; junction bases with no gene match: 13. The CDR3 DNA sequence: TGTGCCGCCATGGTGTGGGCTAGCGGGGGCACAGATACGCAGTATTTT. Translation: CAAMVWASGGTDTQYF. Full variable domain (rest looked up from reference TRBV15 and TRBJ2-3): DAMVIQNPRYQVTQFGKPVTLSCSQTLNHNVMYWYQQKSSQAPKLLFHYYDKDFNNEADTPDNFQSRRPNTSFCFLDIRSPGLGDTAMYLCAAMVWASGGTDTQYFGPGTRLTVL.

A note on this clonotype: A read error may be the cause here, since a much bigger clone is one base away. The V and J genes are TRBV7-2 and TRBJ1-5; D remains ambiguous. Germline-derived CDR1 and CDR2 are SGHTA and FQGNSA. V gave up 1 base and J gave up 5 bases, with 6 bases separating them. The CDR3 loop spans 13 amino acids. The CDR3 coding sequence is TGTACCAGCAGCTTAGGGCAGGATCAGCCCCAGCATTTT. This sequence encodes CTSSLGQDQPQHF. Supplemented by reference TRBV7-2 and TRBJ1-5, the full variable domain reads GAGVSQSPSNKVTEKGKDVELRCDPISGHTALYWYRQSLGQGLEFLIYFQGNSAPDKSGLPSDRFSAERTGGSVSTLTIQRTQQEDSAVYLCTSSLGQDQPQHFGDGTRLSIL.

The CDR3 DNA sequence: TGTGCCAGCAGTGAAAGGCCAGGACAGGTTAATTCACCCCTCCACTTT. Its protein is CASSERPGQVNSPLHF. The V gene is TRBV25-1, the J gene TRBJ1-6, with 7 bases identical to TRBD1. The length of the CDR3 is 16 residues. Germline lookup yields CDR1 MGHDK and CDR2 SYGVNS. Trimming took 2 bases from V and 6 from J; bases not matched to a gene: 7.

The rearrangement uses TRBV13 and TRBJ2-7; the D gene is possibly TRBD2 (5 bases). Between the trimmed V and J ends, which lost 2 bases and 0 bases, there was a span of 14 bases. The germline V gene encodes CDR1 PRHDT and CDR2 FYEKMQ (reference sequence). The CDR3 sequence is 16 residues long. The CDR3 coding sequence is TGTGCCAGCAGCTTACGGAGGAAACTCAGCTCCTACGAGCAGTACTTC. Protein product: CASSLRRKLSSYEQYF.

The chain joins TRBV20-1 to TRBJ2-4; the match to TRBD1 covers 9 bases. The CDR3 totals 13 residues. Looked up from germline, CDR1 is DFQATT and CDR2 is SNEGSKA (reference sequence). Trimming removed 6 bases from V and 6 bases from J; junction bases left unmatched: 6. The CDR3 coding sequence is TGCAGTGCCGATGACAGGGGGATAAACATTCAGTACTTC. Translation: CSADDRGINIQYF.

The gene calls are TRBV7-6 and TRBJ2-5; 9 bases are shared with TRBD1. Germline V gene sequence: CDR1 SGHVS, CDR2 FNYEAQ. The CDR3 length is 17 residues. J was trimmed by 3 bases and V by 5 bases; bases with no gene match: 13. This CDR3 is CASSAWGQGRSKETQYF. The CDR3 bases are TGTGCCAGCAGCGCCTGGGGACAGGGCCGGTCAAAAGAGACCCAGTACTTC.

The rearrangement links TRBV6-5 to TRBJ2-7; D gene unclear. This CDR3 is 14 amino acids long. Looked up from germline, CDR1 is MNHEY and CDR2 is SVGAGI. Trimming stripped 4 bases from V and 6 bases from J, with 16 bases between. The CDR3 region is CASSSPGPPGEQYF. The CDR3, as DNA: TGTGCCAGCAGTTCCCCGGGCCCCCCGGGCGAGCAGTACTTC.

This clonotype was picked up many times. The chain is built from TRBV20-1 and TRBJ2-3, with a tentative D call TRBD1 (5 bases). This CDR3 is built from 15 residues. The germline V and J ends were trimmed by 3 bases and 2 bases, with 15 bases remaining between them. Germline V CDR1 and CDR2: DFQATT, SNEGSKA (reference sequence). The CDR3 reads CSASLDSSITDTQYF. In DNA form, the CDR3 reads TGCAGTGCTAGCCTTGACAGTTCCATCACAGATACGCAGTATTTT.

The chain joins TRBV12-3 or TRBV12-4 to TRBJ1-5, with D perhaps matching TRBD1 (6 bases). CDR3 size: 14 residues. Between the trimmed V and J ends, which lost 10 bases and 3 bases, there was a span of 16 bases. In DNA, the CDR3 is TGTGCCACAAGGACCAACAGGGACAATCAGCCCCAGCATTTT. As protein: CATRTNRDNQPQHF.

The V gene is TRBV5-1, the J gene TRBJ2-7; 10 nucleotides match TRBD2. CDR1 and CDR2 (germline): SGHRS, YFSETQ. CDR3 length equals 15 residues. Trimming took 3 bases from V and 7 from J; bases not matched to a gene: 10. CDR3 residues: CASSSRLAGTGEQYF. The CDR3 DNA is TGCGCCAGCAGCTCCCGACTAGCGGGTACTGGAGAGCAGTACTTC.

This clonotype was observed a few times. The rearrangement joins TRBV7-9 to TRBJ2-7; possible D gene TRBD1, 6 bases. Looked up from germline, CDR1 is SEHNR and CDR2 is FQNEAQ (reference sequence). The germline V and J ends were trimmed by 3 bases and 2 bases, with 17 bases remaining between them. CDR3 length: 16 residues. The CDR3 here is CASSFTRQGHPYEQYF. The CDR3, as DNA: TGTGCCAGCAGCTTTACGAGGCAGGGGCACCCCTACGAGCAGTACTTC.